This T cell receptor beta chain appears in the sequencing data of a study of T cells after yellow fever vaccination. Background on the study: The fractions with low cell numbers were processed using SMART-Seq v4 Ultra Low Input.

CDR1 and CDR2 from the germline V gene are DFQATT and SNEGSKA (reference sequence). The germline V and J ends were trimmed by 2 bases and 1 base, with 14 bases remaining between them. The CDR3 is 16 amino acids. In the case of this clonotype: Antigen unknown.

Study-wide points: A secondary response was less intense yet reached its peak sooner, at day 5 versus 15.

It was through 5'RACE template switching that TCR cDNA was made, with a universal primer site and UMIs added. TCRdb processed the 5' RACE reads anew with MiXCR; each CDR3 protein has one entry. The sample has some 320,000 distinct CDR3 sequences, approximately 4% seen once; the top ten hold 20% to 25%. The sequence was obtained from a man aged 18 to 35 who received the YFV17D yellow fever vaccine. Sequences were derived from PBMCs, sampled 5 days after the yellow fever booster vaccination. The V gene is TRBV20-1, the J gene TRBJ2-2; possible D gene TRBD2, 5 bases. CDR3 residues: CSARPNGAVNTGELFF. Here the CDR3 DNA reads TGCAGTGCTAGACCTAACGGAGCGGTGAACACCGGGGAGCTGTTTTTT.